These 16 T cell receptor beta chains originate from one sample sequenced in a study of T cell responses to AZD1222 COVID-19 vaccine (dated by TCRdb to the early 2020s). Library preparation used the immunoSEQ multiplex PCR assay. The clones in this table, taken by TCRdb from immuneACCESS, are in-frame only. Not every clone is retained; where verified, under half of the shortfall comes from an unresolved V gene, and the cause of the rest is unknown. For this sample the table gives roughly 80,000 clones, of which roughly nine tenths were detected only once. The ten top clones hold 3.3% of the sample. Read against the paper, the sample's time point label means: about 28 days (+/-7) after the second vaccine dose. The sample consisted of peripheral blood, taken 28 days after the second AZD1222 dose. These receptors were taken from an adult who received the AZD1222 COVID-19 vaccine.

Points on this clone: Other DNA sequences in this specimen translate into the identical CDR3. J is TRBJ1-1 and V is TRBV7-2; D might be TRBD1 (5 bases). Trimming cost V 9 bases and J 1 base, with 15 bases left between them. There are 14 residues in the CDR3. The germline V gene has CDR1 SGHTA and CDR2 FQGNSA. The CDR3 loop reads CASSRRGPNTEAFF. The CDR3 DNA follows: TGTGCCAGTAGTAGGAGGGGCCCGAACACTGAAGCTTTCTTT.

The chain links TRBV7-6 to TRBJ1-2; 9 positions match TRBD1. Trimming cost V 5 bases and J 7 bases; bases outside gene matches: 8. The CDR3 extends over 14 amino acids. Germline V lookup: CDR1 SGHVS, CDR2 FNYEAQ. The CDR3 reads CASSPTGGGFGYTF. CDR3 in DNA: TGTGCCAGCAGCCCCACAGGGGGCGGATTTGGCTACACCTTC. Variable domain in full (rest from reference TRBV7-6 and TRBJ1-2): GAGVSQSPRYKVTKRGQDVALRCDPISGHVSLYWYRQALGQGPEFLTYFNYEAQQDKSGLPNDRFSAERPEGSISTLTIQRTEQRDSAMYRCASSPTGGGFGYTFGSGTRLTVV.

V gene TRBV7-8 combines with J gene TRBJ1-1; possible D gene TRBD1, 6 bases. CDR1 SGHVS and CDR2 FQNEAQ come from the germline V gene. V was shortened by 7 bases and J by 1 base, with 10 bases between the two germline ends. The CDR3 length is 13 residues. For the CDR3, the DNA is TGTGCCAGCACCCTGGACAGGAACACTGAAGCTTTCTTT. It is translated as CASTLDRNTEAFF.

The V and J genes are TRBV30 and TRBJ1-4; unclear D gene. The CDR3 totals 13 residues. Per germline, CDR1 GTSNPN and CDR2 SVGIG (reference sequence). With 2 bases removed from V and 6 bases from J, the gap between germline ends came to 10 bases. CDR3 bases: TGTGCCTGGAGTAGAAAGTCCGATGAAAAACTGTTTTTT. Protein product: CAWSRKSDEKLFF.

This chain connects TRBV9 to TRBJ2-7; D is uncertain. Trimming stripped 2 bases from V and 2 bases from J, with 14 bases between. There are 15 residues in the CDR3. Germline lookup yields CDR1 SGDLS and CDR2 YYNGEE. The CDR3 DNA is TGTGCCAGCAGCGTCCGCGCAACAGAGACCTACGAGCAGTACTTC. This sequence encodes CASSVRATETYEQYF.

The table lists this clone with a few counts. The gene calls are TRBV11-3 and TRBJ1-1, with D unresolved. Germline V gene lookup returns CDR1 SGHNT and CDR2 YENEEA. The CDR3 totals 13 residues. Trimming took 4 bases from V and 5 from J, leaving 11 bases between them. DNA of the CDR3: TGTGCCAGCAGCTATCAAAGTCAGACTGAAGCTTTCTTT. This codes for CASSYQSQTEAFF.

V and J are TRBV10-3 and TRBJ1-2, with D uncertain. This CDR3 comprises 12 residues. CDR1 and CDR2 (germline): ENHRY, SYGVKD. With 4 bases removed from V and 4 bases from J, the gap between germline ends came to 7 bases. In nucleotides, the CDR3 is TGTGCCATCAGTGTTATCGGCTATGGCTACACCTTC. It is translated as CAISVIGYGYTF.

This clone was counted a single time. The chain recombines TRBV29-1 with TRBJ1-1; TRBD1 agrees at 9 bases. CDR1 SQVTM and CDR2 ANQGSEA come from the germline V gene. The CDR3 extends over 13 amino acids. V trimming: 7 bases; J trimming: 3 bases; junction bases outside the gene matches: 6. CDR3 protein: CSARRDRDTEAFF. In DNA form, the CDR3 reads TGCAGCGCCCGCCGGGACAGGGACACTGAAGCTTTCTTT.

V is TRBV24-1 and J is TRBJ1-5, with D hard to call. Per germline, CDR1 KGHDR and CDR2 SFDVKD. V was shortened by 5 bases and J by 1 base, with 8 bases between the two germline ends. This CDR3 has 14 residues. The CDR3 loop reads CATSAGGSNQPQHF. In DNA, the CDR3 is TGTGCCACCAGTGCAGGCGGGAGCAATCAGCCCCAGCATTTT.

The CDR3 here is CASSQQGDNQPQHF. DNA of the CDR3: TGTGCCAGCTCACAACAGGGTGACAATCAGCCCCAGCATTTT. The V and J genes are TRBV18 and TRBJ1-5; D is possibly TRBD1 (6 bases). The CDR3 totals 14 residues. Trimming stripped 4 bases from V and 3 bases from J, with 10 bases between. Germline CDR1 reads KGHSH; CDR2 reads LQKENI.

The genes are TRBV4-1 and TRBJ2-1; 14 bases are shared with TRBD2. In germline, CDR1 is MGHRA, CDR2 YSYEKL. V shed 4 bases, J shed 7 bases, and the junction held 15 bases outside the gene matches. The CDR3 has 19 residues. The CDR3 bases are TGCGCCAGCAGCCCGGGGACTAGCGGGAGCGGTTCCCTATCTAATGAGCAGTTCTTC. Encoded protein: CASSPGTSGSGSLSNEQFF.

V usage is TRBV18 and J usage is TRBJ1-3, with a possible D match to TRBD1 (5 bases). V lost 3 bases to trimming and J lost 0 bases, with 12 bases between them. CDR1 is KGHSH, CDR2 LQKENI, per germline. CDR3 length equals 16 residues. The CDR3 DNA is TGTGCCAGCTCACCTCGCAGGGTCAACTCTGGAAACACCATATATTTT. Amino acid sequence: CASSPRRVNSGNTIYF.

V and J are TRBV7-8 and TRBJ2-1; D not resolved. CDR3 size: 13 residues. The germline gives CDR1 SGHVS, CDR2 FQNEAQ. V was clipped by 6 bases and J by 4 bases, with 10 bases between them. The CDR3 DNA reads as TGTGCCAGCAGTTCGGGCCGATACAATGAGCAGTTCTTC. This gives the protein CASSSGRYNEQFF.

The chain has TRBV7-9 and TRBJ1-1; perhaps TRBD1 as D (5 bases). V lost 5 bases, J lost 0 bases, and 10 bases lay in between. This CDR3 spans 14 amino acids. The germline V gene has CDR1 SEHNR and CDR2 FQNEAQ (reference sequence). CDR3 sequence reads: CASSRGRLNTEAFF. CDR3 sequence (DNA): TGTGCCAGCAGCCGGGGACGACTGAACACTGAAGCTTTCTTT.

The chain recombines TRBV11-3 with TRBJ1-1; TRBD1 aligns across 8 bases. This CDR3 spans 14 amino acids. V trimming: 5 bases; J trimming: 2 bases; junction bases outside the gene matches: 4. Germline CDR1 and CDR2: SGHNT and YENEEA. CDR3 in DNA: TGTGCCAGCAGCCCGGACAGGGATAACACTGAAGCTTTCTTT. It is translated as CASSPDRDNTEAFF.

V gene TRBV30 combines with J gene TRBJ1-5; perhaps TRBD1 as D (6 bases). The CDR3 has 12 residues. Per germline, CDR1 GTSNPN and CDR2 SVGIG (reference sequence). V was cut by 5 bases and J by 4 bases, with 9 bases left in between. CDR3 DNA sequence: TGTGCCTGGGGACAGCCGAATCAGCCCCAGCATTTT. Amino acids: CAWGQPNQPQHF.